A single sample is the source of the 29 T cell receptor beta chains below, sequenced in a study of blood T cells in healthy people across ages. Using a J-beta primer mix together with a sample-barcoded 5' primer, a second PCR was run for 7 to 11 cycles. TCRdb ran MiXCR on the 5' RACE reads and lists one entry per CDR3 protein. The sample holds approximately 360,000 distinct CDR3 sequences, about 49% seen once. Sequences were obtained from blood. The receptors were gathered from a man between 60 and 75 years old in good health.

V gene TRBV7-9 combines with J gene TRBJ1-4; D gene unclear. V was pared by 5 bases and J by 5 bases, with 12 bases between. Germline loops: CDR1 SEHNR, CDR2 FQNEAQ (reference sequence). The CDR3 has 14 residues. The CDR3, as DNA: TGTGCCAGCAGCCCCCCGGCCGTCAATGAAAAACTGTTTTTT. Protein: CASSPPAVNEKLFF.

This clonotype appeared a few times. The rearrangement uses TRBV6-6 and TRBJ2-5; no reliable D call. CDR1 is MNHNY, CDR2 SVGAGI, per germline (reference sequence). The CDR3 contains 14 residues. V lost 6 bases to trimming and J lost 1 base, with 12 bases between them. CDR3 DNA: TGTGCCAGCAGCCACTTGCGACCCCAAGAGACCCAGTACTTC. Its translation: CASSHLRPQETQYF.

This chain connects TRBV5-8 to TRBJ2-7, with D maybe TRBD2 (7 bases). This CDR3 spans 14 amino acids. CDR1 and CDR2 (germline): SGHTS, YDEGEE. Trimming shortened V by 1 base and J by 2 bases, and 10 bases separated the two germline ends. DNA of the CDR3: TGTGCCAGCAGCTTGCGGCGGGGGCCCTACGAGCAGTACTTC. Amino acid sequence: CASSLRRGPYEQYF.

CDR3 sequence reads: CASSIRQGGTQFF. Written as DNA, the CDR3 is TGTGCCAGCAGTATTAGACAGGGTGGGACCCAGTTCTTC. The chain combines TRBV27 with TRBJ2-1, with 7 nucleotides matching TRBD1. The germline gives CDR1 MNHEY, CDR2 SMNVEV (reference sequence). CDR3 length: 13 residues. The V and J ends lost 5 bases and 13 bases, in that order; junction bases with no gene match: 11.

In its sample, this clonotype was seen a few times. The rearrangement uses TRBV7-2 and TRBJ2-1; either TRBD1 or TRBD2 may fit D (6 bases each). Per germline, CDR1 SGHTA and CDR2 FQGNSA. CDR3 size: 17 residues. Trimming took 0 bases from V and 7 from J, leaving 19 bases between them. CDR3 protein: CASSLAHLASTGNEQFF. DNA of the CDR3: TGTGCCAGCAGCTTAGCGCATCTAGCGTCAACAGGGAATGAGCAGTTCTTC.

At least ten counts were recorded for this clonotype. This rearrangement joins TRBV20-1 to TRBJ2-3; 10 bases fit TRBD2. Germline V gives CDR1 DFQATT, CDR2 SNEGSKA (reference sequence). With 1 base clipped from V and 6 bases from J, the junction kept 16 bases outside the gene matches. This CDR3 region has 18 residues. In DNA, the CDR3 is TGCAGTGCTAGAGGATGGAAAATCGGGAGCGGGAGGGTTGATACGCAGTATTTT. Its translation: CSARGWKIGSGRVDTQYF.

The V call is TRBV6-2 or TRBV6-3, the J call TRBJ2-1, with a tentative D call TRBD1 (6 bases). The CDR3 sequence is 14 residues long. Germline assignment: CDR1 MNHEY and CDR2 SVGEGT. The V end lost 4 bases, the J end lost 9 bases, and 16 bases lay between the germline ends. CDR3 region: CASSSPTGPVEQFF. In DNA form, the CDR3 reads TGTGCCAGCAGTTCCCCGACAGGTCCGGTTGAGCAGTTCTTC.

The rearrangement links TRBV20-1 to TRBJ2-5; TRBD1 matches 10 bases. Germline CDR1 reads DFQATT; CDR2 reads SNEGSKA (reference sequence). Trimming cost V 3 bases and J 11 bases; bases outside gene matches: 12. The CDR3 runs 14 residues. The CDR3 region is CSARATGGLGEQYF. CDR3 coding DNA: TGCAGTGCTAGGGCGACAGGGGGCCTGGGTGAGCAGTACTTC.

V usage is TRBV3-1 and J usage is TRBJ1-1; D remains ambiguous. CDR1 is LGHDT and CDR2 is YNNKEL in the germline V gene (reference sequence). This CDR3 has 12 amino acids. Trimming cost V 3 bases and J 8 bases, with 10 bases left between them. Written as DNA, the CDR3 is TGTGCCAGCAGCCAGTATCCAGAGGAAGCTTTCTTT. This encodes CASSQYPEEAFF.

The chain employs TRBV11-3 and TRBJ2-1, with TRBD1 matching over 9 bases. The J segment lost 5 bases and the V segment lost 5 bases, leaving 7 bases of the junction unmatched. The CDR3 loop spans 15 amino acids. Looked up from germline, CDR1 is SGHNT and CDR2 is YENEEA. The CDR3 region has the DNA TGTGCCAGCAGCCCGGGGACAGGGACCCACAATGAGCAGTTCTTC. This codes for CASSPGTGTHNEQFF.

About this clonotype: Germline is not matched at one junction end, which may reflect a read error. The chain links TRBV14 to TRBJ2-1, with D perhaps TRBD1 (6 bases). Germline CDR1 and CDR2: SGHDN and FVKESK. The CDR3 consists of 15 residues. CDR3 sequence reads: CTSSQFPGTRDEQFF. CDR3 DNA sequence: TGTACCAGCAGCCAATTTCCAGGGACACGCGATGAGCAGTTCTTC.

The chain carries TRBV20-1 and TRBJ2-1; 15 bases are a match to TRBD2. The CDR3 has 15 residues. With 5 bases clipped from V and 10 bases from J, the junction kept 9 bases outside the gene matches. Germline values: CDR1 DFQATT, CDR2 SNEGSKA (reference sequence). This chain's CDR3 is CSAHRTSGGAGEQFF. The CDR3, as DNA: TGCAGTGCTCACAGGACTAGCGGGGGGGCCGGGGAGCAGTTCTTC.

This clonotype turned up a few times. This sequence joins TRBV7-2 and TRBJ2-2; no definite D call. There are 12 residues in the CDR3. CDR1 is SGHTA, CDR2 FQGNSA, per germline. Trimming left V 1 base short and J 3 bases short, with 0 bases between. CDR3 DNA: TGTGCCAGCAGCTTAGACACCGGGGAGCTGTTTTTT. Its protein product is CASSLDTGELFF.

As concerns this clonotype: This may come from a read error, since a much larger clone is one base off. The chain links TRBV29-1 to TRBJ1-1; D is possibly TRBD1 (5 bases). The CDR3 runs 14 residues. Germline values: CDR1 SQVTM, CDR2 ANQGSEA. V lost 6 bases and J 1 base, leaving 15 bases between the germline ends. The DNA of the CDR3 is TGCAGCGTACATAACAAGGGGTCGAACACTGAAGCTTTCTTT. Translating gives CSVHNKGSNTEAFF.

This clonotype came up many times. This chain links TRBV7-3 with TRBJ1-6; TRBD1 agrees at 9 bases. There are 13 residues in the CDR3. The junction had 2 bases not matched to a gene; V was cut back by 8 bases and J by 6 bases. Looked up from germline, CDR1 is SGHTA and CDR2 is FQGTGA. CDR3: CASGTGPNSPLHF. CDR3 DNA sequence: TGTGCCAGCGGGACAGGGCCTAATTCACCCCTCCACTTT. The full variable domain, completed using reference TRBV7-3 and TRBJ1-6, is GAGVSQTPSNKVTEKGKYVELRCDPISGHTALYWYRQSLGQGPEFLIYFQGTGAADDSGLPNDRFFAVRPEGSVSTLKIQRTERGDSAVYLCASGTGPNSPLHFGNGTRLTVT.

The gene calls are TRBV4-2 and TRBJ2-7, with 11 bases fitting TRBD2. The CDR3 loop spans 14 amino acids. Germline assignment: CDR1 LGHNA and CDR2 YNFKEQ. The J segment lost 5 bases and the V segment lost 4 bases, leaving 4 bases of the junction unmatched. The CDR3 sequence: CASSRLAGIDEQYF. The CDR3 DNA sequence: TGTGCCAGCAGCCGACTAGCGGGAATCGACGAGCAGTACTTC.

This clonotype has a handful of counts. This chain joins TRBV4-1 and TRBJ1-2; D gene uncertain. This CDR3 is 16 amino acids long. V shed 3 bases and J shed 5 bases, with 19 bases lying between them. Germline-derived CDR1 and CDR2 are MGHRA and YSYEKL. Here the CDR3 DNA reads TGCGCCAGCAGCCAGGACCTTCGGAGAGAGAGTTATGGCTACACCTTC. Amino acids: CASSQDLRRESYGYTF.

This rearrangement joins TRBV7-6 to TRBJ2-3, with 11 bases that match TRBD2. V trimming: 5 bases; J trimming: 4 bases; junction bases outside the gene matches: 5. The germline gives CDR1 SGHVS, CDR2 FNYEAQ. The CDR3 is 15 amino acids. The CDR3 region is CASSPTSGMADTQYF. The CDR3 DNA reads TGTGCCAGCAGCCCGACTAGCGGGATGGCAGATACGCAGTATTTT.

The chain uses TRBV20-1 and TRBJ1-2, with D unclear. The germline gives CDR1 DFQATT, CDR2 SNEGSKA (reference sequence). CDR3 length: 14 residues. With 0 bases removed from V and 8 bases from J, the gap between germline ends came to 16 bases. In DNA form, the CDR3 reads TGCAGTGCTAGAGAGGGTCGAACTGTTGCGGGCTACACCTTC. Amino acids: CSAREGRTVAGYTF.

This sequence joins TRBV6-5 and TRBJ2-3, with TRBD1 identical over 8 bases. Germline lookup yields CDR1 MNHEY and CDR2 SVGAGI. This CDR3 region has 15 residues. Trimming at V came to 5 bases and at J to 4 bases, leaving 8 bases not matched to a gene. CDR3 DNA: TGTGCCAGCAGTGATGACAGGGGTTCCTCAGATACGCAGTATTTT. Protein: CASSDDRGSSDTQYF.

A word on this clonotype: A much larger clone sits a single nucleotide away, making a read error possible. The gene calls are TRBV20-1 and TRBJ2-1; no definite D call. The closer fit of TRBJ2-7 to the DNA end suggests the J call may be wrong. This CDR3 contains 15 residues. The germline CDR1 and CDR2 sequences are DFQATT and SNEGSKA (reference sequence). The CDR3 region is CSARGYYSSYNEQYF. CDR3 bases: TGCAGTGCTAGAGGATATTATAGCTCCTACAATGAGCAGTACTTC.

V usage is TRBV24-1 and J usage is TRBJ2-1, with 7 bases identical to TRBD2. V was clipped by 7 bases and J by 8 bases; unmatched bases: 19. The CDR3 length is 17 residues. Per the germline V gene, CDR1 is KGHDR and CDR2 is SFDVKD. CDR3 region: CATRTLRKAREFDEQFF. CDR3 coding DNA: TGTGCCACCAGGACCCTACGTAAGGCGCGGGAGTTCGATGAGCAGTTCTTC.

The V and J genes are TRBV20-1 and TRBJ2-7; the match to TRBD1 covers 10 bases. The V gene's germline CDR1 is DFQATT and CDR2 SNEGSKA (reference sequence). Trimming took 6 bases from V and 0 from J; bases not matched to a gene: 2. The CDR3 has 13 amino acids. The CDR3 loop is CSAGTGDSYEQYF. The DNA of the CDR3 is TGCAGTGCCGGGACAGGGGACTCCTACGAGCAGTACTTC.

The V gene is TRBV7-8, the J gene TRBJ2-1; TRBD1 matches at 8 bases. Trimming cost V 7 bases and J 0 bases; bases outside gene matches: 5. The germline V gene has CDR1 SGHVS and CDR2 FQNEAQ. The CDR3 consists of 15 residues. In DNA form, the CDR3 reads TGTGCCAGCACAAGAGACAGGGGCTCCTACAATGAGCAGTTCTTC. This sequence encodes CASTRDRGSYNEQFF.

The chain has TRBV28 and TRBJ2-4, with 9 bases aligning to TRBD1. V trimming: 6 bases; J trimming: 3 bases; junction bases outside the gene matches: 9. CDR1 is MDHEN, CDR2 SYDVKM, per germline. This CDR3 has 16 residues. The chain's CDR3 is CASSTPGQGSKNIQYF. The CDR3 region has the DNA TGTGCCAGCAGCACACCGGGACAGGGAAGCAAAAACATTCAGTACTTC.

To note about this clonotype: This may be a read error: a much more frequent sequence differs by one nucleotide. The genes are TRBV6-1 and TRBJ2-4; D call uncertain. The J call may be incorrect, as the DNA end agrees better with TRBJ2-7. Germline CDR1 and CDR2: MNHNS and SASEGT. The CDR3 extends over 13 amino acids. The CDR3 DNA is TGTGCCAGCATTGCCAGGAGAACGTACGAGCAGTACTTC. Amino acid sequence: CASIARRTYEQYF.

This chain joins TRBV25-1 and TRBJ2-1; D is possibly TRBD1 (5 bases). Germline values: CDR1 MGHDK, CDR2 SYGVNS. The V end lost 6 bases, the J end lost 7 bases, and 22 bases lay between the germline ends. This CDR3 region has 16 residues. The CDR3 region is CASSDRTVVGVNEQFF. CDR3 coding DNA: TGTGCCAGCAGCGACAGAACGGTGGTCGGCGTGAATGAGCAGTTCTTC.

This clonotype was seen just once. V usage is TRBV9 and J usage is TRBJ2-1; TRBD2 matches 8 bases. This CDR3 region has 14 residues. CDR1 is SGDLS and CDR2 is YYNGEE in the germline V gene. The V segment lost 0 bases and the J segment 8 bases; nucleotides outside the gene matches: 4. CDR3 loop: CASSVAGGPHEQFF. The CDR3, as DNA: TGTGCCAGCAGCGTAGCGGGAGGGCCCCATGAGCAGTTCTTC.

This chain uses TRBV10-2 with TRBJ2-3; D perhaps matches TRBD2 (6 bases). The germline gives CDR1 WSHSY, CDR2 SAAADI. CDR3 length: 15 residues. V gave up 2 bases and J gave up 1 base, with 10 bases separating them. DNA for the CDR3: TGCGCCAGCAGTGAGAACGGGAGCCGCACAGATACGCAGTATTTT. Translation gives CASSENGSRTDTQYF.